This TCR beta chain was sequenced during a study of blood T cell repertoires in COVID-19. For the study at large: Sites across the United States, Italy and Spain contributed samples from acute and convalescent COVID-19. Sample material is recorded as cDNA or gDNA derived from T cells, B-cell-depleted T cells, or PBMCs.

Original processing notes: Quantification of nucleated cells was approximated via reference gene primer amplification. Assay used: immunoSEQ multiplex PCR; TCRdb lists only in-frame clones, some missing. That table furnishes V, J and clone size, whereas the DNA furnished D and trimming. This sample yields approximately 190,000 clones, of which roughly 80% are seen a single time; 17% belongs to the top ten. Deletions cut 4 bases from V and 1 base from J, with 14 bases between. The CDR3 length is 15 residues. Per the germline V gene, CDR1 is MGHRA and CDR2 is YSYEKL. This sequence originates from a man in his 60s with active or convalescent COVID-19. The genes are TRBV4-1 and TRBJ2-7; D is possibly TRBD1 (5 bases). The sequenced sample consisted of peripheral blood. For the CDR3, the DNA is TGCGCCAGCAGCCCAGCCCCCGGACAATCCTACGAGCAGTACTTC. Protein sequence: CASSPAPGQSYEQYF.